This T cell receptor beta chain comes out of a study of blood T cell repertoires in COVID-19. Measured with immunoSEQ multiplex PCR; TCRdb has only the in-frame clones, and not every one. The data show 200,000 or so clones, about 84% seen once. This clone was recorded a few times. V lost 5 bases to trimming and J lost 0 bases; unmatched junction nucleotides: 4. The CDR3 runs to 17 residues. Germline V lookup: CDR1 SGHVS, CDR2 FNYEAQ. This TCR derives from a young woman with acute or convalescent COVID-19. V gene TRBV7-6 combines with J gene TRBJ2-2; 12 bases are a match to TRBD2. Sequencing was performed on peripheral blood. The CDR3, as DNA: TGTGCCAGCAGCCTGACTAGCGGGGGCTCGAACACCGGGGAGCTGTTTTTT. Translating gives CASSLTSGGSNTGELFF.